The 13 T cell receptor beta chains reported below all come from one sample, sequenced in a study of radiotherapy plus CTLA-4 blockade in lung cancer. Assay: immunoSEQ multiplex PCR; the TCRdb copy retains only in-frame clones and omits some. In the table there are some 67,000 clones, 70% to 80% of which are singletons. The sample consisted of peripheral blood, taken from a patient treated with radiotherapy plus ipilimumab. All receptors derive from a human donor with non-small cell lung cancer whose response to radiotherapy plus ipilimumab could not be evaluated. Some clones in this sample may be carry-over from other donors' samples.

In DNA, the CDR3 is TGCAGCGTTGAATCAGGGAAAGGTAACTATGGCTACACCTTC. It codes for CSVESGKGNYGYTF. The V call is TRBV29-1, the J call TRBJ1-2; D perhaps matches TRBD1 (5 bases). Trimming removed 2 bases from V and 1 base from J, with 11 bases in between. This CDR3 comprises 14 residues. Germline CDR1 SQVTM, CDR2 ANQGSEA.

V and J are TRBV29-1 and TRBJ2-1; 8 bases agree with TRBD1. The germline gives CDR1 SQVTM, CDR2 ANQGSEA. The length of the CDR3 is 14 residues. After removal of 3 bases from V and 12 bases from J, the junction contained 13 bases not matched to a gene. Written as DNA, the CDR3 is TGCAGCGTTGATAGGACAGGGACGGAGTTAGGGCAGTTCTTC. This sequence encodes CSVDRTGTELGQFF.

The chain recombines TRBV18 with TRBJ2-5; 7 bases are a match to TRBD1. V lost 4 bases and J lost 4; bases outside the gene matches: 3. Germline CDR1 is KGHSH and CDR2 is LQKENI. The CDR3 consists of 13 residues. The CDR3: CASSRDRLETQYF. For the CDR3, the DNA is TGTGCCAGCTCACGGGACAGATTAGAGACCCAGTACTTC.

This clone was detected a few times. V usage is TRBV30 and J usage is TRBJ1-6; a weak D match, TRBD1 (5 bases). This CDR3 has 15 amino acids. V was pared by 2 bases and J by 10 bases, with 18 bases between. Looked up from germline, CDR1 is GTSNPN and CDR2 is SVGIG (reference sequence). The CDR3: CAWSSTGQGRSPLHF. The CDR3 nucleotides are TGTGCCTGGAGTTCCACCGGCCAGGGCAGATCACCCCTCCACTTT. The full variable domain, with the rest looked up from reference TRBV30 and TRBJ1-6, is SQTIHQWPATLVQPVGSPLSLECTVEGTSNPNLYWYRQAAGRGLQLLFYSVGIGQISSEVPQNLSASRPQDRQFILSSKKLLLSDSGFYLCAWSSTGQGRSPLHFGNGTRLTVT.

Only one count was recorded for this clone. The genes are TRBV5-1 and TRBJ2-5; perhaps TRBD1 as D (6 bases). The better agreement between TRBJ2-7 and the DNA end casts doubt on the J call. Germline loops: CDR1 SGHRS, CDR2 YFSETQ. The CDR3 covers 16 residues. CDR3 coding DNA: TGCGCCAGCAGCTGGGGCTTGAGGGGGTTCGGTGACGAGCAGTACTTC. This codes for CASSWGLRGFGDEQYF.

For the CDR3, the DNA is TGCGCCAGCAGCCAAGATTCGCGGGGGAGGGACAATGAGCAGTTCTTC. Encoded protein: CASSQDSRGRDNEQFF. This chain uses TRBV4-1 with TRBJ2-1; 7 nucleotides line up with TRBD2. Per germline, CDR1 MGHRA and CDR2 YSYEKL. V was clipped by 0 bases and J by 5 bases; unmatched bases: 7. This CDR3 has 16 residues.

The chain carries TRBV6-5 and TRBJ1-2, with TRBD1 matching 7 bases. V was pared by 2 bases and J by 4 bases, with 4 bases of the junction left unmatched. Germline V gene lookup returns CDR1 MNHEY and CDR2 SVGAGI. The CDR3 totals 14 residues. As DNA, the CDR3 is TGTGCCAGCAGTTACGCGGGACAGCTCTATGGCTACACCTTC. Translated: CASSYAGQLYGYTF.

For the CDR3, the DNA is TGTGCCAGCAGCCCCGGACAGGGCCTTGGAGGTGAAAAACTGTTTTTT. As protein: CASSPGQGLGGEKLFF. The chain combines TRBV7-2 with TRBJ1-4; 8 nucleotides agree with TRBD1. The CDR3 sequence is 16 residues long. The germline V gene has CDR1 SGHTA and CDR2 FQGNSA. The ends lost 5 bases at V and 7 bases at J; junction bases unmatched: 12.

The chain carries TRBV29-1 and TRBJ2-4; D may be TRBD2 (5 bases). The CDR3 is 16 amino acids. From germline, CDR1 is SQVTM and CDR2 ANQGSEA. Trimming took 7 bases from V and 0 from J, leaving 19 bases between them. The chain's CDR3 is CSAAGVGSLAKNIQYF. The DNA of the CDR3 is TGCAGCGCCGCCGGGGTGGGAAGTTTAGCCAAAAACATTCAGTACTTC.

The chain employs TRBV6-4 and TRBJ1-1; D is unclear. This CDR3 is built from 14 residues. CDR1 MRHNA and CDR2 SNTAGT come from the germline V gene. V lost 3 bases and J 1 base, leaving 9 bases between the germline ends. The CDR3 bases are TGTGCCAGCAGTGAGTTCGGGGAGAACACTGAAGCTTTCTTT. As protein: CASSEFGENTEAFF.

This chain connects TRBV29-1 to TRBJ2-5, with a possible D match to TRBD2 (6 bases). The CDR3 length is 10 residues. The V and J ends lost 6 bases and 4 bases respectively, with 6 bases between them. The germline V gene has CDR1 SQVTM and CDR2 ANQGSEA. The CDR3: CSVAGETQYF. The CDR3 DNA reads as TGCAGCGTAGCGGGAGAGACCCAGTACTTC.

This chain joins TRBV6-5 and TRBJ2-7; the D gene is possibly TRBD2 (6 bases). Trimming cost V 3 bases and J 3 bases, with 15 bases left between them. The length of the CDR3 is 15 residues. The V gene's germline CDR1 is MNHEY and CDR2 SVGAGI. CDR3 protein: CASSYGPGGNYEQYF. The DNA for the CDR3 is TGTGCCAGCAGTTATGGGCCGGGCGGGAACTACGAGCAGTACTTC.

This chain's CDR3 is CAISESQGMNTEAFF. CDR3 nucleotide sequence: TGTGCCATCAGTGAGTCTCAGGGGATGAACACTGAAGCTTTCTTT. The chain recombines TRBV10-3 with TRBJ1-1; TRBD1 is a possible D gene (6 bases). V was clipped by 0 bases and J by 0 bases, with 8 bases between them. The germline V gene encodes CDR1 ENHRY and CDR2 SYGVKD. This CDR3 comprises 15 residues.